The 25 T cell receptor beta chains below were found in one sample sequenced in a study of PD-L1 blockade in urothelial cancer. The method was immunoSEQ multiplex PCR; TCRdb's version includes in-frame clones alone and lacks a portion of them. The sample lists 95,000 to 150,000 clones; about 83% were seen once. Described time point: peripheral blood 6 weeks after treatment start. The source material was PBMCs, sampled around atezolizumab (anti-PD-L1) treatment. These receptors all come from a man between 50 and 59 years old with urothelial cancer.

This chain uses TRBV10-3 with TRBJ2-7; D possibly corresponds to TRBD1 (5 bases). V gave up 7 bases and J gave up 7 bases, with 14 bases separating them. Germline V gene sequence: CDR1 ENHRY, CDR2 SYGVKD. CDR3 size: 12 residues. CDR3 residues: CAIMAVPGEQYF. Written as DNA, the CDR3 is TGTGCCATCATGGCGGTACCAGGGGAGCAGTACTTC.

V gene TRBV15 combines with J gene TRBJ1-2; 8 bases match TRBD1. V lost 1 base to trimming and J lost 8 bases; unmatched junction nucleotides: 12. Germline V lookup: CDR1 LNHNV, CDR2 YYDKDF (reference sequence). This CDR3 comprises 16 residues. The CDR3 sequence: CATSRVVDRVAGGYTF. The DNA of the CDR3 is TGTGCCACCAGCAGAGTGGTGGACAGGGTAGCAGGCGGCTACACCTTC.

The chain has TRBV10-2 and TRBJ1-5; D gene ambiguous. V was clipped by 3 bases and J by 1 base, with 13 bases between them. The CDR3 contains 16 residues. CDR1 is WSHSY, CDR2 SAAADI, per germline. The CDR3 bases are TGCGCCAGCAGTGAATGGCTGGTGTTAAGCAATCAGCCCCAGCATTTT. Amino acid sequence: CASSEWLVLSNQPQHF.

The V call is TRBV9, the J call TRBJ1-1; the D gene is possibly TRBD1 (5 bases). The CDR3 consists of 15 residues. Germline V CDR1 and CDR2: SGDLS, YYNGEE. The V end was cut by 3 bases, the J end by 0 bases, with 12 bases between. The CDR3 DNA sequence: TGTGCCAGCAGCGCCCAACAGGCCGTGAACACTGAAGCTTTCTTT. Translating it yields CASSAQQAVNTEAFF.

This sequence joins TRBV15 and TRBJ2-7; 7 bases line up with TRBD1. The CDR3 totals 14 residues. After removal of 0 bases from V and 4 bases from J, the junction contained 3 bases not matched to a gene. CDR1 is LNHNV, CDR2 YYDKDF, per germline (reference sequence). The chain's CDR3 is CATSRERRGYEQYF. CDR3 DNA sequence: TGTGCCACCAGCAGAGAGCGCAGGGGGTACGAGCAGTACTTC.

The CDR3 loop reads CASSLDGFAEQFF. Written as DNA, the CDR3 is TGTGCCAGCAGCTTAGACGGGTTCGCTGAGCAGTTCTTC. V and J are TRBV11-3 and TRBJ2-1; D remains unclear. Germline values: CDR1 SGHNT, CDR2 YENEEA. The length of the CDR3 is 13 residues. Trimming stripped 0 bases from V and 9 bases from J, with 9 bases between.

The genes are TRBV5-6 and TRBJ2-1; 10 nucleotides line up with TRBD1. The CDR3 has 16 amino acids. V shed 5 bases and J 6 bases; nucleotides not matched to a gene: 11. Germline assignment: CDR1 SGHDT and CDR2 YYEEEE. Here the CDR3 DNA reads TGTGCCAGCAGTCTTGGGGGGACAGGGGCTTTCAATGAGCAGTTCTTC. Protein sequence: CASSLGGTGAFNEQFF.

The chain joins TRBV11-2 to TRBJ2-7; possibly TRBD2 for D (6 bases). CDR3 length: 16 amino acids. The germline V gene encodes CDR1 SGHAT and CDR2 FQNNGV. Trimming removed 6 bases from V and 0 bases from J, with 18 bases in between. The CDR3: CASSRLGTRTSYEQYF. For the CDR3, the DNA is TGTGCCAGCAGTCGACTAGGGACGCGGACCTCCTACGAGCAGTACTTC. The whole variable domain, remainder taken from reference TRBV11-2 and TRBJ2-7, is EAGVAQSPRYKIIEKRQSVAFWCNPISGHATLYWYQQILGQGPKLLIQFQNNGVVDDSQLPKDRFSAERLKGVDSTLKIQPAKLEDSAVYLCASSRLGTRTSYEQYFGPGTRLTVT.

This clone was seen more than once but under ten times. The chain combines TRBV28 with TRBJ2-1, with D uncertain. V lost 4 bases and J 0 bases, leaving 7 bases between the germline ends. CDR1 MDHEN and CDR2 SYDVKM come from the germline V gene. The CDR3 contains 14 residues. Here the CDR3 reads CASSWALSYNEQFF. Written as DNA, the CDR3 is TGTGCCAGCAGTTGGGCCCTCTCCTACAATGAGCAGTTCTTC.

DNA for the CDR3: TGTGCCAGCTCACCAGTCAGGGTGGATGAGCAGTTCTTC. This translates into CASSPVRVDEQFF. The chain couples TRBV18 to TRBJ2-1, with D possibly matching TRBD1 (5 bases). Germline V CDR1 and CDR2: KGHSH, LQKENI. The CDR3 spans 13 residues. Between the trimmed V and J ends, which lost 2 bases and 8 bases, there was a span of 10 bases.

The CDR3 here is CASTARTGKSSQETQYF. Written as DNA, the CDR3 is TGCGCCAGCACCGCGCGGACAGGGAAATCTTCCCAAGAGACCCAGTACTTC. This chain connects TRBV5-1 to TRBJ2-5, with 8 bases identical to TRBD1. The CDR3 is 17 amino acids. Germline-derived CDR1 and CDR2 are SGHRS and YFSETQ. The V and J ends lost 6 bases and 1 base, in that order; junction bases with no gene match: 14.

The gene calls are TRBV27 and TRBJ1-6; tentative D call: TRBD1 (6 bases). Germline CDR1 MNHEY, CDR2 SMNVEV (reference sequence). The CDR3 sequence is 14 residues long. V was cut by 6 bases and J by 9 bases, with 15 bases left in between. The CDR3 bases are TGTGCCAGCAGCCTGGCGGGGGCCGGTTCACCCCTCCACTTT. It yields the protein CASSLAGAGSPLHF.

The chain uses TRBV9 and TRBJ2-1, with TRBD2 identical over 12 bases. The V and J ends lost 0 bases and 8 bases, in that order; junction bases with no gene match: 3. The CDR3 length is 15 residues. The V gene's germline CDR1 is SGDLS and CDR2 YYNGEE. The CDR3 sequence is CASSVGTSGTHEQFF. Written as DNA, the CDR3 is TGTGCCAGCAGCGTAGGGACTAGCGGGACCCATGAGCAGTTCTTC.

The J gene is TRBJ2-1, the V gene TRBV10-3, with D possibly matching TRBD2 (5 bases). This CDR3 is built from 13 residues. Trimming took 5 bases from V and 8 from J, leaving 13 bases between them. Germline V gene sequence: CDR1 ENHRY, CDR2 SYGVKD. For the CDR3, the DNA is TGTGCCATCAGTATAGGACTTGCCGATGAGCAGTTCTTC. Amino acids: CAISIGLADEQFF.

The V gene is TRBV29-1, the J gene TRBJ2-2, with TRBD2 matching over 12 bases. The CDR3 is 15 residues long. Germline CDR1 SQVTM, CDR2 ANQGSEA. J gave up 7 bases and V 4 bases, and 7 bases lay outside the gene matches. CDR3: CSVGRLAGDVGELFF. CDR3 DNA sequence: TGCAGCGTTGGGCGACTAGCGGGAGATGTCGGGGAGCTGTTTTTT.

The chain has TRBV28 and TRBJ1-1; 7 positions match TRBD1. This CDR3 contains 10 residues. Germline CDR1 MDHEN, CDR2 SYDVKM. The V segment lost 8 bases and the J segment 9 bases; nucleotides outside the gene matches: 3. In nucleotides, the CDR3 is TGTGCCAGCGGACAGGATAAAGCTTTCTTT. Its protein product is CASGQDKAFF.

The chain uses TRBV5-6 and TRBJ2-1; no reliable D call. Germline CDR1 and CDR2: SGHDT and YYEEEE. Trimming removed 1 base at V and 2 bases at J, with 10 bases between. The CDR3 sequence is 15 residues long. The CDR3 nucleotides are TGTGCCAGCAGCTTGTGGGCTACCCCCTACAATGAGCAGTTCTTC. It yields the protein CASSLWATPYNEQFF. The whole variable domain, filled in from reference TRBV5-6 and TRBJ2-1, reads DAGVTQSPTHLIKTRGQQVTLRCSPKSGHDTVSWYQQALGQGPQFIFQYYEEEERQRGNFPDRFSGHQFPNYSSELNVNALLLGDSALYLCASSLWATPYNEQFFGPGTRLTVL.

CDR3 coding DNA: TGTGCCAGTAGTACCACCGGGACAGGGCGCGACACCATATATTTT. Its protein product is CASSTTGTGRDTIYF. J is TRBJ1-3 and V is TRBV19; 9 positions match TRBD1. The V and J ends lost 4 bases and 8 bases, in that order; junction bases with no gene match: 9. CDR1 and CDR2 from the germline V gene are LNHDA and SQIVND (reference sequence). This CDR3 region has 15 residues.

DNA for the CDR3: TGTGCCAGCAGGCAACAGGGTGCAAATTCACCCCTCCACTTT. Protein sequence: CASRQQGANSPLHF. V is TRBV6-5 and J is TRBJ1-6, with a possible D match to TRBD1 (6 bases). Germline V CDR1 and CDR2: MNHEY, SVGAGI. V shed 6 bases and J shed 7 bases, with 13 bases lying between them. The CDR3 has 14 residues.

V is TRBV5-1 and J is TRBJ2-1, with 7 bases lining up with TRBD2. This CDR3 spans 15 amino acids. CDR1 and CDR2 from the germline V gene are SGHRS and YFSETQ. Trimming removed 0 bases from V and 2 bases from J; junction bases left unmatched: 2. The CDR3, as DNA: TGCGCCAGCAGCTTGGATGCGGGAGCCTACAATGAGCAGTTCTTC. This sequence encodes CASSLDAGAYNEQFF.

J is TRBJ1-1 and V is TRBV27; 9 positions agree with TRBD1. CDR1 is MNHEY, CDR2 SMNVEV, per germline (reference sequence). Trimming at V came to 5 bases and at J to 2 bases, leaving 12 bases not matched to a gene. This CDR3 is 17 amino acids long. In nucleotides, the CDR3 is TGTGCCAGCAGTCCTACTTGGACAGGGGTTCGAAACACTGAAGCTTTCTTT. Translation gives CASSPTWTGVRNTEAFF.

J is TRBJ1-5 and V is TRBV27, with unresolved D. With 7 bases removed from V and 2 bases from J, the gap between germline ends came to 9 bases. Germline V gives CDR1 MNHEY, CDR2 SMNVEV (reference sequence). The CDR3 extends over 13 amino acids. The CDR3 nucleotides read TGTGCCAGCACCCCGGGTGGCAATCAGCCCCAGCATTTT. As protein: CASTPGGNQPQHF.

V is TRBV4-2 and J is TRBJ2-3; D might be TRBD2 (5 bases). This CDR3 comprises 16 residues. V lost 1 base, J lost 1 base, and 12 bases lay in between. Germline values: CDR1 LGHNA, CDR2 YNFKEQ. The chain's CDR3 is CASSQGRRGGTDTQYF. CDR3 bases: TGTGCCAGCAGCCAAGGGCGACGGGGAGGCACAGATACGCAGTATTTT.

This chain joins TRBV4-1 and TRBJ2-1; 14 positions agree with TRBD2. The CDR3 runs 20 residues. Germline loops: CDR1 MGHRA, CDR2 YSYEKL. V gave up 0 bases and J gave up 0 bases; unmatched junction bases: 7. CDR3 nucleotides: TGCGCCAGCAGCCAAGATCGACTAGCGGGAGGGGAAAGCTCCTACAATGAGCAGTTCTTC. It specifies CASSQDRLAGGESSYNEQFF.

The rearrangement uses TRBV7-9 and TRBJ2-3; D remains unclear. The length of the CDR3 is 15 residues. V was cut by 1 base and J by 1 base, with 9 bases left in between. The germline gives CDR1 SEHNR, CDR2 FQNEAQ (reference sequence). The chain's CDR3 is CASSLVVSGTDTQYF. The CDR3 DNA reads TGTGCCAGCAGCTTAGTGGTCTCGGGCACAGATACGCAGTATTTT.